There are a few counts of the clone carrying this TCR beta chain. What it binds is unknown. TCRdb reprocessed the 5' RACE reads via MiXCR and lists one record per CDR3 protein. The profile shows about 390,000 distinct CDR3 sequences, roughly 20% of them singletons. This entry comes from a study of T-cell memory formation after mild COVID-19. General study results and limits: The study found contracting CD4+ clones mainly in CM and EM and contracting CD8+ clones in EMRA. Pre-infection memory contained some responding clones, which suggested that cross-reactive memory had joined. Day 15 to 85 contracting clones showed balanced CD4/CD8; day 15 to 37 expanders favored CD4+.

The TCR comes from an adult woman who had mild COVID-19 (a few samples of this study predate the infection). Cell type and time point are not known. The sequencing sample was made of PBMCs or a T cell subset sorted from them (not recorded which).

The DNA for the CDR3 is TGTGCCAGCAGGTCCCCACTTGGGGTAGCGGGATCTAAAACAGATACGCAGTATTTT. Its translation: CASRSPLGVAGSKTDTQYF. This sequence joins TRBV7-9 and TRBJ2-3; 8 bases match TRBD2. The CDR3 has 19 amino acids. Germline CDR1 and CDR2: SEHNR and FQNEAQ (reference sequence). V was clipped by 6 bases and J by 3 bases; unmatched bases: 20.